This is a list of T cell receptor beta chains from one sample in a study of blood T cell repertoires in COVID-19. Libraries were prepared by immunoSEQ multiplex PCR; TCRdb keeps only in-frame clonotypes and omits some of them. The sample lists under 300,000 clones; roughly 88% were seen once. Material for sequencing was PBMCs or T cells enriched from blood (not recorded which). These receptors originate from a woman aged 40 to 50 who had been exposed to COVID-19. The CDR3 runs from the conserved cysteine through the conserved F or W. Fields, in order: clone size, V gene, J gene, CDR3 length, D gene, CDR3 DNA, CDR3 protein. The D gene is left open where the match is weak. The size field is filled for only some rows; it gives once, few, many or a size class.

size: -; V: TRBV5-1; J: TRBJ1-4; length: 19; D: TRBD1; DNA: TGCGCCAGGCTCCGTAAACGACAGGGGGCCATGAACAGAACAGAAAAACTGTTTTTT; CDR3: CARLRKRQGAMNRTEKLFF
size: -; V: TRBV24-1; J: TRBJ2-6; length: 17; D: TRBD1; DNA: TGTGCCACCAGTGATTCCCGGACAGGGTCTGGGGCCAACGTCCTGACTTTC; CDR3: CATSDSRTGSGANVLTF
size: -; V: TRBV19; J: TRBJ2-3; length: 16; D: TRBD1; DNA: TGTGCCAGTAGCACGCAGGGGGTCTCGGGCACAGATACGCAGTATTTT; CDR3: CASSTQGVSGTDTQYF
size: -; V: TRBV10-3; J: TRBJ1-1; length: 16; D: TRBD1; DNA: TGTGCCATCAGGGATCAGACAGGGAGGAGGAACACTGAAGCTTTCTTT; CDR3: CAIRDQTGRRNTEAFF
size: -; V: TRBV11-3; J: TRBJ2-1; length: 14; D: -; DNA: TGTGCCAGCAGCTTAAGGGCCCGAGGGAATGAGCAGTTCTTC; CDR3: CASSLRARGNEQFF
size: -; V: TRBV29-1; J: TRBJ1-2; length: 14; D: TRBD1; DNA: TGCAGCGTTGTTACAGGGGGCATAAACTATGGCTACACCTTC; CDR3: CSVVTGGINYGYTF
size: -; V: TRBV23-1; J: TRBJ2-1; length: 16; D: TRBD1; DNA: TGCGCCAGCAGTCCCCATCGTGGACAGGGGTTCCTTGAGCAGTTCTTC; CDR3: CASSPHRGQGFLEQFF
size: once; V: TRBV4-1; J: TRBJ1-5; length: 16; D: TRBD1; DNA: TGCGCCAGCAGCCATAGAGGGACAGGGGGCAATCAGCCCCAGCATTTT; CDR3: CASSHRGTGGNQPQHF
size: -; V: TRBV4-1; J: TRBJ2-2; length: 16; D: TRBD1; DNA: TGCGCCAGCAGCCATGGACAGGGGGCGAACACCGGGGAGCTGTTTTTT; CDR3: CASSHGQGANTGELFF
size: -; V: TRBV7-9; J: TRBJ2-3; length: 16; D: -; DNA: TGTGCCAGCAGTTCCGGGGGAGGCGGGGTATCGGATACGCAGTATTTT; CDR3: CASSSGGGGVSDTQYF
size: -; V: TRBV4-3; J: TRBJ2-3; length: 14; D: TRBD1; DNA: TGCGCCTCCCGGGGACAGAGAACCACAGATACGCAGTATTTT; CDR3: CASRGQRTTDTQYF
size: -; V: TRBV6-5; J: TRBJ1-1; length: 13; D: -; DNA: TGTGCCAGCAGTCTTACAGGGAACACTGAAGCTTTCTTT; CDR3: CASSLTGNTEAFF
size: -; V: TRBV5-1; J: TRBJ1-3; length: 14; D: TRBD1; DNA: TGCGCCAGCAGCTTCACAGGGGCTGGAAACACCATATATTTT; CDR3: CASSFTGAGNTIYF
size: few; V: TRBV5-6; J: TRBJ2-4; length: 16; D: -; DNA: TGTGCCAGCAGCGCCCGGACAGTACAAGCCAAAAACATTCAGTACTTC; CDR3: CASSARTVQAKNIQYF
size: -; V: TRBV18; J: TRBJ1-6; length: 16; D: -; DNA: TGTGCCAGCTCACCAACGAGGAGGGATCTCGGATCACCCCTCCACTTT; CDR3: CASSPTRRDLGSPLHF
size: -; V: TRBV9; J: TRBJ1-2; length: 15; D: TRBD1; DNA: TGTGCCAGCAGCGTAGAAGGGGGCGTAAACTATGGCTACACCTTC; CDR3: CASSVEGGVNYGYTF
size: -; V: TRBV5-1; J: TRBJ1-3; length: 15; D: -; DNA: TGTGCCAGCAGCGAGGCGGGGGGCTCTGGAAACACCATATATTTT; CDR3: CASSEAGGSGNTIYF
size: -; V: TRBV7-9; J: TRBJ2-7; length: 13; D: -; DNA: TGTGCCAGCAGCTTAGTAGCAGAGGACGAGCAGTACTTC; CDR3: CASSLVAEDEQYF
size: -; V: TRBV28; J: TRBJ1-2; length: 14; D: TRBD1; DNA: TGTGCCAGCAGTAACCTACAGGGGATAGGGGGCTACACCTTC; CDR3: CASSNLQGIGGYTF
size: -; V: TRBV7-6; J: TRBJ1-2; length: 18; D: -; DNA: TGTGCCAGCAGCTACCAACAGGGAACGGGGGGTTCAGGTCATGGCTACACCTTC; CDR3: CASSYQQGTGGSGHGYTF
size: -; V: TRBV2; J: TRBJ1-2; length: 16; D: TRBD1; DNA: TGTGCCAGCAGTTTCACGACCCGACAGGGGGCGGGCGGCTACACCTTC; CDR3: CASSFTTRQGAGGYTF
size: -; V: TRBV4-1; J: TRBJ2-6; length: 16; D: -; DNA: TGCGCCAGCAGCCTTCGAGCCCTCTCTGGGGCCAACGTCCTGACTTTC; CDR3: CASSLRALSGANVLTF
size: -; V: TRBV7-2; J: TRBJ2-2; length: 16; D: TRBD1; DNA: TGTGCCAGCAGCTTCCGGACAGGGGGTTCCACCGGGGAGCTGTTTTTT; CDR3: CASSFRTGGSTGELFF
size: -; V: TRBV5-1; J: TRBJ2-7; length: 14; D: -; DNA: TGCGCCAGCAGCCACGACAGGCCTAATAAGGAGCAGTACTTC; CDR3: CASSHDRPNKEQYF
size: -; V: TRBV3-1/TRBV3-2; J: TRBJ1-4; length: 15; D: -; DNA: TGTGCCAGCAGCCCCCGGGGGGAACGTAATGAAAAACTGTTTTTT; CDR3: CASSPRGERNEKLFF
size: -; V: TRBV19; J: TRBJ1-3; length: 15; D: -; DNA: TGTGCCAGTATCATGTTCGGGACATCTGGAAACACCATATATTTT; CDR3: CASIMFGTSGNTIYF
size: -; V: TRBV13; J: TRBJ2-1; length: 15; D: TRBD2; DNA: TGTGCCAGCAGCTTAGCGGGAGGGGCCTACAATGAGCAGTTCTTC; CDR3: CASSLAGGAYNEQFF
size: few; V: TRBV10-3; J: TRBJ1-5; length: 14; D: -; DNA: TGTGCCATCAGTGAGGGGGGGGGCGCAGAGCCCCAGCATTTT; CDR3: CAISEGGGAEPQHF
size: -; V: TRBV7-9; J: TRBJ2-1; length: 16; D: TRBD2; DNA: TGTGCCAGCAGCTTAGTTCGACTAGCGGATACCAATGAGCAGTTCTTC; CDR3: CASSLVRLADTNEQFF
size: -; V: TRBV13; J: TRBJ1-1; length: 16; D: TRBD1; DNA: TGTGCCAGCAGCAAAAAAACAGGGGTGAGGGGCACTGAAGCTTTCTTT; CDR3: CASSKKTGVRGTEAFF
size: -; V: TRBV6-5; J: TRBJ1-2; length: 14; D: TRBD1; DNA: TGTGCCAGCACAGAATCGGACAGGAGCTATGGCTACACCTTC; CDR3: CASTESDRSYGYTF
size: -; V: TRBV28; J: TRBJ1-2; length: 15; D: TRBD1; DNA: TGTGCCAGCAGTAAACCGGGACAGGGGCACTATGGCTACACCTTC; CDR3: CASSKPGQGHYGYTF
size: -; V: TRBV12-3/TRBV12-4; J: TRBJ2-7; length: 13; D: TRBD2; DNA: TGTGCCAGCTTCGCGTCAGGGAGGGGCGAGCAGTACTTC; CDR3: CASFASGRGEQYF
size: once; V: TRBV6-1; J: TRBJ2-1; length: 19; D: -; DNA: TGTGCCAGCAGTGAACGCCCAAGGACTATCCACTCTTCCTACAATGAGCAGTTCTTC; CDR3: CASSERPRTIHSSYNEQFF
size: -; V: TRBV7-2; J: TRBJ1-3; length: 18; D: -; DNA: TGTGCCAGCAGCTTAGCGTTTGGGGGAGGGGCGAGAGGAAACACCATATATTTT; CDR3: CASSLAFGGGARGNTIYF
size: -; V: TRBV14; J: TRBJ1-4; length: 15; D: -; DNA: TGTGCCAGCAGCCTCAGTCGGCGGAGTAATGAAAAACTGTTTTTT; CDR3: CASSLSRRSNEKLFF
size: -; V: TRBV27; J: TRBJ1-2; length: 12; D: TRBD1; DNA: TGTGCCAGCAGTCTAACAGGGGATGGCTACACCTTC; CDR3: CASSLTGDGYTF
size: -; V: TRBV7-2; J: TRBJ2-2; length: 14; D: TRBD1; DNA: TGTGCCAGCAGCCCCATGACAGGGGCCGGGGAGCTGTTTTTT; CDR3: CASSPMTGAGELFF
size: -; V: TRBV28; J: TRBJ2-5; length: 15; D: TRBD1; DNA: TGTGCCACCCTAGGGGGGACAGGGGCTGGAGAGACCCAGTACTTC; CDR3: CATLGGTGAGETQYF
size: -; V: TRBV7-2; J: TRBJ2-7; length: 16; D: TRBD1; DNA: TGTGCCAGCAGCCCGGCTGGGACAGCGCGCCCCTACGAGCAGTACTTC; CDR3: CASSPAGTARPYEQYF
size: once; V: TRBV5-3; J: TRBJ1-5; length: 19; D: TRBD1; DNA: TGTGCCAGAAGCTTGGGGGACAGCCATTTAATCAGGAGCAATCAGCCCCAGCATTTT; CDR3: CARSLGDSHLIRSNQPQHF
size: -; V: TRBV6-5; J: TRBJ1-3; length: 14; D: -; DNA: TGTGCCAGCAAAGAGACAGAGCGAGATTACACCATATATTTT; CDR3: CASKETERDYTIYF